The rows below give T cell receptor beta chains drawn from one sample of a study of T cells after yellow fever vaccination. TCRdb used MiXCR to reprocess the 5' RACE reads, holding one entry per CDR3 protein. The table includes around 590,000 distinct CDR3 sequences, 9% to 15% detected once. This sample comprised PBMCs, obtained on the day of the yellow fever booster vaccination. Receptors originate from a man aged 30 to 39 who received the YFV17D yellow fever vaccine. CDR3s include the opening cysteine and the closing phenylalanine or tryptophan. The D gene is left open where the match is weak. For some rows the clone size is stated as once, few or many, or as a class when expanded; others skip it.

clone_size,d_call,j_call,v_call,cdr3_aa,cdr3_nt
many,TRBD2,TRBJ2-1,TRBV28,CASSLPTFAGTSRFNEQFF,TGTGCCAGCAGTTTGCCGACGTTCGCCGGGACTAGCAGATTCAATGAGCAGTTCTTC
.,.,TRBJ2-5,TRBV18,CASSPPRVRQGRFETQYF,TGTGCCAGCTCACCACCGCGGGTTAGGCAGGGCCGGTTTGAGACCCAGTACTTC
once,.,TRBJ2-7,TRBV3-1,CASSQSGIVSYEQYF,TGTGCCAGCAGCCAATCAGGGATAGTATCCTACGAGCAGTACTTC
many,TRBD2,TRBJ2-3,TRBV7-2,CASSLGGNTDTQYF,TGTGCCAGCAGCTTGGGGGGGAACACAGATACGCAGTATTTT
.,.,TRBJ2-1,TRBV11-1,CASKDRDTLNEQFF,TGTGCCAGTAAAGACCGGGACACCCTCAATGAGCAGTTCTTC
.,TRBD1,TRBJ2-5,TRBV5-1,CASSPSGTGRETQYF,TGCGCCAGCAGCCCTTCCGGGACAGGGAGAGAGACCCAGTACTTC
.,TRBD2,TRBJ2-1,TRBV20-1,CSASGTSGINEQFF,TGCAGTGCTTCCGGGACTAGCGGAATAAATGAGCAGTTCTTC
few,.,TRBJ2-4,TRBV28,CASSFLRQAKNIQYF,TGTGCCAGCAGTTTTCTCCGTCAAGCCAAAAACATTCAGTACTTC
few,.,TRBJ2-1,TRBV20-1,CSARDVGPGGIHQEQFF,TGCAGTGCTAGAGATGTCGGTCCCGGCGGGATCCACCAGGAGCAGTTCTTC
few,TRBD2,TRBJ2-5,TRBV7-9,CASSLVLAAQETQYF,TGTGCCAGCAGCTTAGTACTAGCGGCACAAGAGACCCAGTACTTC
.,.,TRBJ2-3,TRBV5-1,CASTDTGASTDTQYF,TGCGCCAGCACGGATACGGGAGCTAGCACAGATACGCAGTATTTT
few,.,TRBJ1-1,TRBV12-3/TRBV12-4,CASSLNLVRTEAFF,TGTGCCAGCAGTTTAAATCTAGTGAGGACTGAAGCTTTCTTT
few,TRBD1,TRBJ1-1,TRBV30,CAWSVTGQRNTEAFF,TGTGCCTGGAGTGTGACAGGGCAGCGGAACACTGAAGCTTTCTTT
few,.,TRBJ2-7,TRBV20-1,CSARTGASLNEQYF,TGCAGTGCTAGAACGGGGGCCTCCCTTAACGAGCAGTACTTC
many,.,TRBJ2-3,TRBV20-1,CSATERGASMADTQYF,TGCAGTGCTACCGAAAGGGGGGCTAGTATGGCAGATACGCAGTATTTT
.,TRBD2,TRBJ2-3,TRBV5-4,CASSGREVAGDTQYF,TGTGCCAGCAGCGGCCGCGAAGTAGCGGGAGATACGCAGTATTTT
many,.,TRBJ2-5,TRBV10-3,CATQQVGVRETQYF,TGTGCCACCCAACAGGTGGGGGTGCGGGAGACCCAGTACTTC
few,TRBD1,TRBJ1-4,TRBV20-1,CSAEGQGNFNKKLFF,TGCAGTGCCGAGGGACAGGGGAACTTTAATAAAAAACTGTTTTTT